These 13 T cell receptor beta chains came from one sample sequenced in a study of a mutant IDH1 vaccine in newly diagnosed glioma. Noted time point: week 5, during vaccination. Each dose delivered 300 ug of mutant IDH1 20-mer peptide subcutaneously with imiquimod. Their target antigens are unknown. Clones were read by immunoSEQ multiplex PCR, and TCRdb kept only the in-frame ones, dropping some. The sample consists of about 58,000 clones, around 80% of them appearing once. Material: PBMCs, obtained from a glioma patient whose treatment included an IDH1 peptide vaccine. These TCRs come from a woman aged 50 to 60 with glioma.

The chain is built from TRBV11-3 and TRBJ1-2; D gene ambiguous. Germline V gene lookup returns CDR1 SGHNT and CDR2 YENEEA. The CDR3 is 13 amino acids. The germline V and J ends were trimmed by 4 bases and 8 bases, with 14 bases remaining between them. As DNA, the CDR3 is TGTGCCAGCAGCTCTAGCAGCCCGTCGGGCTACACCTTC. It encodes CASSSSSPSGYTF.

The chain uses TRBV30 and TRBJ2-7; the D is unclear. CDR3 size: 11 residues. The germline CDR1 and CDR2 sequences are GTSNPN and SVGIG (reference sequence). Between the trimmed V and J ends, which lost 5 bases and 2 bases, there was a span of 7 bases. CDR3 sequence (DNA): TGTGCCTGGTCAGGTCCCTACGAGCAGTACTTC. Amino acids: CAWSGPYEQYF. Full variable domain (missing parts from reference TRBV30 and TRBJ2-7): SQTIHQWPATLVQPVGSPLSLECTVEGTSNPNLYWYRQAAGRGLQLLFYSVGIGQISSEVPQNLSASRPQDRQFILSSKKLLLSDSGFYLCAWSGPYEQYFGPGTRLTVT.

As DNA, the CDR3 is TGTGCCAGCACAGGAGGCTACGAGCAGTACTTC. Its protein is CASTGGYEQYF. The chain uses TRBV6-5 and TRBJ2-7; perhaps TRBD2 as D (5 bases). With 7 bases removed from V and 3 bases from J, the gap between germline ends came to 7 bases. CDR3 size: 11 residues. The germline V gene has CDR1 MNHEY and CDR2 SVGAGI.

This rearrangement joins TRBV5-1 to TRBJ1-6; TRBD1 might be the D (6 bases). Trimming removed 4 bases at V and 5 bases at J, with 10 bases between. Germline-derived CDR1 and CDR2 are SGHRS and YFSETQ. The CDR3 contains 14 residues. In DNA, the CDR3 is TGCGCCAGCAGCCCGGGACACAATAATTCACCCCTCCACTTT. This encodes CASSPGHNNSPLHF.

This clone has just one count. The rearrangement uses TRBV18 and TRBJ1-6; a possible D gene is TRBD1 (5 bases). V gave up 4 bases and J gave up 8 bases, with 15 bases separating them. CDR3 length equals 15 residues. Germline CDR1 is KGHSH and CDR2 is LQKENI. The CDR3 bases are TGTGCCAGCTCACTAACTCAGGGAAACGATTCACCCCTCCACTTT. Protein product: CASSLTQGNDSPLHF.

The V gene is TRBV15, the J gene TRBJ1-1; 7 positions match TRBD1. V was pared by 5 bases and J by 4 bases, with 7 bases of the junction left unmatched. Germline-derived CDR1 and CDR2 are LNHNV and YYDKDF (reference sequence). CDR3 length: 14 residues. This CDR3 reads CATSARQGGTEAFF. The CDR3 nucleotides read TGTGCCACCAGCGCCCGACAGGGAGGCACTGAAGCTTTCTTT.

V usage is TRBV11-1 and J usage is TRBJ2-7; D ambiguous. V lost 4 bases and J lost 3, with 10 bases in between. The length of the CDR3 is 13 residues. CDR1 and CDR2 (germline): SGHAT, FQDESV (reference sequence). CDR3 loop: CASSWEKGYEQYF. The DNA for the CDR3 is TGTGCCAGCAGCTGGGAAAAAGGCTACGAGCAGTACTTC.

This chain connects TRBV4-2 to TRBJ1-5; a weak D match, TRBD1 (6 bases). V dropped 3 bases and J dropped 2 bases, with 14 bases sitting between them. The CDR3 covers 16 residues. Germline loops: CDR1 LGHNA, CDR2 YNFKEQ. CDR3 coding DNA: TGTGCCAGCAGCCAGGCATTGGGGGCGGGCAATCAGCCCCAGCATTTT. Its translation is CASSQALGAGNQPQHF.

The chain employs TRBV30 and TRBJ1-3, with D hard to call. The germline gives CDR1 GTSNPN, CDR2 SVGIG (reference sequence). This CDR3 is built from 14 residues. Trimming pared 2 bases from V and 4 bases from J, leaving 12 bases between. The CDR3: CAWSTRSRGNTIYF. The CDR3 DNA is TGTGCCTGGAGTACCAGGTCTCGGGGAAACACCATATATTTT.

The rearrangement links TRBV19 to TRBJ2-7; 7 bases map to TRBD1. The CDR3 covers 14 residues. V shed 5 bases, J shed 4 bases, and the junction held 8 bases outside the gene matches. In germline, CDR1 is LNHDA, CDR2 SQIVND (reference sequence). CDR3 in DNA: TGTGCCAGTAGTTCCCGACAGGGAAGGTACGAGCAGTACTTC. The encoded protein is CASSSRQGRYEQYF.

This chain connects TRBV6-5 to TRBJ1-5, with D unclear. CDR1 is MNHEY and CDR2 is SVGAGI in the germline V gene. Trimming removed 4 bases at V and 6 bases at J, with 13 bases between. CDR3 length equals 14 residues. The CDR3, as DNA: TGTGCCAGCAGTTCCGGGTTGGGTCCTCAGCCCCAGCATTTT. Translated, it gives CASSSGLGPQPQHF.

This clone was seen only once. The rearrangement uses TRBV11-2 and TRBJ1-1, with a weak D call TRBD1 (6 bases). The CDR3 spans 13 residues. Germline loops: CDR1 SGHAT, CDR2 FQNNGV. The germline V and J ends were trimmed by 6 bases and 11 bases, with 19 bases remaining between them. In DNA, the CDR3 is TGTGCCAGCAGGCCGACGGGGGGCGCAAATGCTTTCTTT. Its protein product is CASRPTGGANAFF.

The V call is TRBV18, the J call TRBJ2-5; TRBD2 matches at 8 bases. CDR1 and CDR2 (germline): KGHSH, LQKENI. The CDR3 runs 17 residues. The ends lost 2 bases at V and 1 base at J; junction bases unmatched: 9. Here the CDR3 reads CASSPLLAGGSQETQYF. The CDR3 DNA sequence: TGTGCCAGCTCACCATTGCTGGCGGGGGGATCCCAAGAGACCCAGTACTTC.